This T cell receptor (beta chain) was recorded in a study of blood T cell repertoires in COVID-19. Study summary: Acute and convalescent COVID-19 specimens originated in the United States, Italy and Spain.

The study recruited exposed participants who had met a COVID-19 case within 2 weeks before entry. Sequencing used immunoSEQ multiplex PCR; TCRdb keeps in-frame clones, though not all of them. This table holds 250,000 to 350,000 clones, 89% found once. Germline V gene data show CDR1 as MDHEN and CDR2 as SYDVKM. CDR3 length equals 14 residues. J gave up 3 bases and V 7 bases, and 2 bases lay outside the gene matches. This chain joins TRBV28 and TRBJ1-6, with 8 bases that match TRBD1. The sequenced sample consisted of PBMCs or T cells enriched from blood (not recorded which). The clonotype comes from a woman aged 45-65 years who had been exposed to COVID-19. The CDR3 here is CASNGQGYNSPLHF. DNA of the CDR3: TGTGCCAGCAATGGACAGGGCTATAATTCACCCCTCCACTTT.